This record looks at one T cell receptor (beta chain) sequence and its context. This record comes from a study of blood T cell repertoires in COVID-19. The overall study: Material from acute and convalescent COVID-19 was sourced from the United States, Italy and Spain. T cells, B-cell-depleted T cells, or PBMCs provided the cDNA or gDNA that served as material.

The CDR3 sequence is 15 residues long. Germline loops: CDR1 SGHRS, CDR2 YFSETQ. After removal of 4 bases from V and 0 bases from J, the junction contained 1 base not matched to a gene. Methods used by the authors: Nucleated cell counts were estimated from reference gene primer amplification. Clones were read by immunoSEQ multiplex PCR, and TCRdb kept only the in-frame ones, dropping some. D and trimming come from the DNA, and the V and J calls and clone size come from that table. This table holds fewer than 200,000 clones, over 75% found once. Sequenced material: peripheral blood. The genes are TRBV5-1 and TRBJ2-1; TRBD2 matches at 10 bases. The sequence derives from a woman between 65 and 79 years old with acute or convalescent COVID-19. The CDR3 DNA sequence: TGCGCCAGCAGCCGGACTAGCGGCTCCTACAATGAGCAGTTCTTC. Protein product: CASSRTSGSYNEQFF.